The present T cell receptor (beta chain) was sequenced within a study of cytomegalovirus exposure and HLA in healthy donors. Study outcomes and limitations: It was reportedly the case that the classifier diagnosed cytomegalovirus status with high specificity and sensitivity.

V was trimmed by 2 bases and J by 3 bases, leaving 10 bases between them. CDR1 and CDR2 from the germline V gene are SGHTA and FQGNSA. The CDR3 is 14 amino acids. A note on this clone: Its antigen is not identified.

The study ran its PCR with 60 Vbeta and 13 Jbeta primers. The method was immunoSEQ multiplex PCR; TCRdb's version includes in-frame clones alone and lacks a portion of them. Seen here are 100,000 or so clones, 81% observed once, and the top ten hold under 13%. The study sampled nominally healthy donors, though unrecorded immune exposures were likely. This donor's CMV serostatus went unrecorded. The source of this sequence is a human donor in good health. This chain joins TRBV7-2 and TRBJ1-2, with unresolved D. The specimen was PBMCs. The CDR3: CASSLMTGDYGYTF. Written as DNA, the CDR3 is TGTGCCAGCAGCTTAATGACCGGGGACTATGGCTACACCTTC. Using reference TRBV7-2 and TRBJ1-2 for the parts outside the CDR3, the full variable domain is GAGVSQSPSNKVTEKGKDVELRCDPISGHTALYWYRQSLGQGLEFLIYFQGNSAPDKSGLPSDRFSAERTGGSVSTLTIQRTQQEDSAVYLCASSLMTGDYGYTFGSGTRLTVV.